These T cell receptor beta chains were read from a single sample in a study of cytomegalovirus exposure and HLA in healthy donors. TCRdb's table, derived via immunoSEQ multiplex PCR, lists solely in-frame clones and lacks some. The table includes roughly 110,000 clones, approximately 80% detected once. Sequences were obtained from PBMCs. The receptor source for this set is a man aged 40-49 years in good health and CMV-seropositive. The CDR3 runs from the conserved cysteine through the conserved F or W. A D gene is named only where the DNA matches it firmly. Size tells how often a clone was seen (once, few, many) or the class of an expanded clone, and some rows leave it out.

D gene: TRBD2; V gene: TRBV5-3; J gene: TRBJ2-3; clone size: NA; CDR3 DNA: TGTGCCAGAAGCCTGGGACTAGCGGGGGACTACACAGATACGCAGTATTTT; CDR3 protein: CARSLGLAGDYTDTQYF
D gene: TRBD2; V gene: TRBV5-4; J gene: TRBJ2-2; clone size: few; CDR3 DNA: TGTGCCAGCAGCGATACCCTAGCGGGGGGGCTTACCGGGGAGCTGTTTTTT; CDR3 protein: CASSDTLAGGLTGELFF
D gene: NA; V gene: TRBV7-9; J gene: TRBJ1-3; clone size: few; CDR3 DNA: TGTGCCAGCAGCTTACGAGGCGGGGCGAGGAACACCATATATTTT; CDR3 protein: CASSLRGGARNTIYF
D gene: TRBD1; V gene: TRBV6-6; J gene: TRBJ1-1; clone size: NA; CDR3 DNA: TGTGCCAGCAGTTACGGGACAGGGGGCGAGACTGAAGCTTTCTTT; CDR3 protein: CASSYGTGGETEAFF
D gene: TRBD1; V gene: TRBV9; J gene: TRBJ2-3; clone size: NA; CDR3 DNA: TGTGCCAGCAGCCCCTATGAGGGGGCCACAGATACGCAGTATTTT; CDR3 protein: CASSPYEGATDTQYF
D gene: NA; V gene: TRBV19; J gene: TRBJ2-1; clone size: NA; CDR3 DNA: TGTGCCAGCACAGATAGGGGCCTTCCCAATGAGCAGTTCTTC; CDR3 protein: CASTDRGLPNEQFF
D gene: TRBD2; V gene: TRBV6-5; J gene: TRBJ2-1; clone size: NA; CDR3 DNA: TGTGCCAGCAATTCGGGGGGGGCCCTCTACAATGAGCAGTTCTTC; CDR3 protein: CASNSGGALYNEQFF
D gene: TRBD1; V gene: TRBV5-6; J gene: TRBJ2-1; clone size: once; CDR3 DNA: TGTGCCAGCAGCTTCGGACAGGGGGCATTCAATGAGCAGTTCTTC; CDR3 protein: CASSFGQGAFNEQFF
D gene: NA; V gene: TRBV7-2; J gene: TRBJ1-4; clone size: NA; CDR3 DNA: TGTGCCAGCAGGAAAGAAAGCATGAGGAATGAAAAACTGTTTTTT; CDR3 protein: CASRKESMRNEKLFF
D gene: NA; V gene: TRBV28; J gene: TRBJ2-3; clone size: NA; CDR3 DNA: TGTGCCAGCAGCCCTCCCGTCGGTTATACGCAGTATTTT; CDR3 protein: CASSPPVGYTQYF
D gene: NA; V gene: TRBV6-5; J gene: TRBJ2-7; clone size: NA; CDR3 DNA: TGTGCCAGCAGTAAGAGCGGAGGCCGGGCCTACGAGCAGTACTTC; CDR3 protein: CASSKSGGRAYEQYF
D gene: NA; V gene: TRBV5-1; J gene: TRBJ2-6; clone size: NA; CDR3 DNA: TGCGCCAGCAGCTTGGTTGCGGGCTCTGGGGCCAACGTCCTGACTTTC; CDR3 protein: CASSLVAGSGANVLTF
D gene: TRBD2; V gene: TRBV7-2; J gene: TRBJ2-7; clone size: NA; CDR3 DNA: TGTGCCAGCAGCTTAGAGGACGGGGGGGCCTACGAGCAGTACTTC; CDR3 protein: CASSLEDGGAYEQYF
D gene: TRBD1; V gene: TRBV7-7; J gene: TRBJ2-3; clone size: NA; CDR3 DNA: TGTGCTAGCAGCTCCGGACAGGGGCCCTATTATACGCAGTATTTT; CDR3 protein: CASSSGQGPYYTQYF
D gene: TRBD2; V gene: TRBV19; J gene: TRBJ2-1; clone size: few; CDR3 DNA: TGTGCCAGTAGTGTTGGACTAGCGGGGGGGCATTACTACAATGAGCAGTTCTTC; CDR3 protein: CASSVGLAGGHYYNEQFF
D gene: NA; V gene: TRBV18; J gene: TRBJ2-7; clone size: NA; CDR3 DNA: TGTGCCAGCTCACCCGCCCAGGGTAGAACCCACGAGCAGTACTTC; CDR3 protein: CASSPAQGRTHEQYF
D gene: TRBD1; V gene: TRBV9; J gene: TRBJ1-6; clone size: NA; CDR3 DNA: TGTGCCAGCAGCGGCGGGACAGGGGGAGAGTCACCCCTCCACTTT; CDR3 protein: CASSGGTGGESPLHF
D gene: TRBD1; V gene: TRBV7-6; J gene: TRBJ1-3; clone size: NA; CDR3 DNA: TGTGCCAGCAGCAGCCGACAGGGGGCTACTGGAAACACCATATATTTT; CDR3 protein: CASSSRQGATGNTIYF
D gene: TRBD1; V gene: TRBV4-3; J gene: TRBJ2-7; clone size: NA; CDR3 DNA: TGCGCCAGCAGCCAAGGTCAGGACAGGGTGGGTTTCCACTTC; CDR3 protein: CASSQGQDRVGFHF
D gene: NA; V gene: TRBV7-8; J gene: TRBJ1-2; clone size: NA; CDR3 DNA: TGTGCCAGCAGCTTTCGCCGGACAGATTTTTTCGACTATGGCTACACCTTC; CDR3 protein: CASSFRRTDFFDYGYTF
D gene: NA; V gene: TRBV10-3; J gene: TRBJ2-3; clone size: NA; CDR3 DNA: TGTGCCATCAGTGTAGGGGGGGCGGGCACAGATACGCAGTATTTT; CDR3 protein: CAISVGGAGTDTQYF
D gene: NA; V gene: TRBV7-3; J gene: TRBJ1-1; clone size: once; CDR3 DNA: TGTGCCAGCAGCCCCTATAGCAGGGTAAACACTGAAGCTTTCTTT; CDR3 protein: CASSPYSRVNTEAFF
D gene: TRBD1; V gene: TRBV28; J gene: TRBJ1-1; clone size: NA; CDR3 DNA: TGTGCCAGCAGGGGGACAGGGTCGAACACTGAAGCTTTCTTT; CDR3 protein: CASRGTGSNTEAFF
D gene: NA; V gene: TRBV4-3; J gene: TRBJ1-4; clone size: NA; CDR3 DNA: TGCGCCAGCAGCCGGGTGGAGGAAAAACTGTTTTTT; CDR3 protein: CASSRVEEKLFF
D gene: NA; V gene: TRBV20-1; J gene: TRBJ1-2; clone size: few; CDR3 DNA: TGCAGTGCCGACAGTAACTATGGCTACACCTTC; CDR3 protein: CSADSNYGYTF
D gene: TRBD2; V gene: TRBV7-7; J gene: TRBJ2-5; clone size: NA; CDR3 DNA: TGTGCTAGCAGCTTAGGACTAGCGGGGGGCCAAGAGACCCAGTACTTC; CDR3 protein: CASSLGLAGGQETQYF
D gene: NA; V gene: TRBV5-5; J gene: TRBJ2-2; clone size: NA; CDR3 DNA: TGTGCCAGCAGCTTGTTTGGGGGGATGAACACCGGGGAGCTGTTTTTT; CDR3 protein: CASSLFGGMNTGELFF
D gene: TRBD2; V gene: TRBV7-3; J gene: TRBJ2-2; clone size: NA; CDR3 DNA: TGTGCCAGCAGTACTAGCGCCACCGGGGAGCTGTTTTTT; CDR3 protein: CASSTSATGELFF
D gene: TRBD1; V gene: TRBV7-7; J gene: TRBJ2-3; clone size: once; CDR3 DNA: TGTGCTAGCAGCAAAACAGGGGGCCTCGGAGATACGCAGTATTTT; CDR3 protein: CASSKTGGLGDTQYF
D gene: NA; V gene: TRBV6-5; J gene: TRBJ2-7; clone size: NA; CDR3 DNA: TGTGCCAGCAGTTACACGGGTAACGAGCAGTACTTC; CDR3 protein: CASSYTGNEQYF
D gene: TRBD1; V gene: TRBV7-6; J gene: TRBJ2-2; clone size: NA; CDR3 DNA: TGTGCCAGCATCCTAGGGGGCAGAAACACCGGGGAGCTGTTTTTT; CDR3 protein: CASILGGRNTGELFF
D gene: NA; V gene: TRBV11-3; J gene: TRBJ2-2; clone size: NA; CDR3 DNA: TGTGCCAGCAGCTTAAGTTCCTCAGGGACCGGGGAGCTGTTTTTT; CDR3 protein: CASSLSSSGTGELFF
D gene: NA; V gene: TRBV27; J gene: TRBJ2-7; clone size: NA; CDR3 DNA: TGTGCCAGCAGCGGAACAGGACCCTACGAGCAGTACTTC; CDR3 protein: CASSGTGPYEQYF
D gene: NA; V gene: TRBV9; J gene: TRBJ2-2; clone size: NA; CDR3 DNA: TGTGCCAGCAGCGTAGTCGCCCTGGACAGCGGTCTCGGGGAGCTGTTTTTT; CDR3 protein: CASSVVALDSGLGELFF
D gene: NA; V gene: TRBV19; J gene: TRBJ1-1; clone size: NA; CDR3 DNA: TGTGCCAGTAGTACCGGGGGGACATGGGGAACTGAAGCTTTCTTT; CDR3 protein: CASSTGGTWGTEAFF
D gene: TRBD2; V gene: TRBV2; J gene: TRBJ2-2; clone size: NA; CDR3 DNA: TGTGCCAGCAGTGGACTAGCGGGGATCACCGGGGAGCTGTTTTTT; CDR3 protein: CASSGLAGITGELFF
D gene: TRBD1; V gene: TRBV11-2; J gene: TRBJ1-6; clone size: NA; CDR3 DNA: TGTGCCAGCAGTCTCCCGGGACAGTTAAGAAATTCACCCCTCCACTTT; CDR3 protein: CASSLPGQLRNSPLHF
D gene: TRBD2; V gene: TRBV28; J gene: TRBJ2-5; clone size: NA; CDR3 DNA: TGTGCCAGCAGTCTCCTCGGGCTAGCGGGGAGTAAACAAGAGACCCAGTACTTC; CDR3 protein: CASSLLGLAGSKQETQYF
D gene: NA; V gene: TRBV9; J gene: TRBJ2-7; clone size: NA; CDR3 DNA: TGTGCCAGCAGTGACTGGGGGGGGCACAATTCCGAGCAGTACTTC; CDR3 protein: CASSDWGGHNSEQYF
D gene: TRBD2; V gene: TRBV7-9; J gene: TRBJ2-1; clone size: NA; CDR3 DNA: TGTGCCAGCAGCTCTGGTTCCCGCGGGGGCAATGAGCAGTTCTTC; CDR3 protein: CASSSGSRGGNEQFF
D gene: TRBD2; V gene: TRBV5-5; J gene: TRBJ2-3; clone size: few; CDR3 DNA: TGTGCCAGCAGCCCCTTTAGCGGGGGGGCTGAAGATACGCAGTATTTT; CDR3 protein: CASSPFSGGAEDTQYF
D gene: NA; V gene: TRBV11-2; J gene: TRBJ1-1; clone size: NA; CDR3 DNA: TGTGCCAGCAGCTATCAAACTGAAGCTTTCTTT; CDR3 protein: CASSYQTEAFF